This TCR beta chain came from a study of blood T cell repertoires in COVID-19. The overall study: The analysed material was cDNA or gDNA that came from T cells, B-cell-depleted T cells, or PBMCs.

Per the study methods: Scientists estimated how many nucleated cells there were by amplifying reference gene primers. The repertoire was sequenced with immunoSEQ multiplex PCR; TCRdb's copy has only in-frame clones and lacks some. V, J and clone size reflect that table, while D and trimming were determined from the DNA. The data contain 170,000 or so clones, approximately 86% of them singletons. From germline, CDR1 is KGHSH and CDR2 LQKENI. V gave up 2 bases and J gave up 0 bases, with 14 bases separating them. The CDR3 loop spans 16 amino acids. Sequencing input: peripheral blood. This chain links TRBV18 with TRBJ2-7; possibly TRBD2 for D (7 bases). The TCR was taken from a middle-aged man with active or convalescent COVID-19. CDR3 residues: CASSPFVGGPSYEQYF. CDR3 coding DNA: TGTGCCAGCTCACCATTTGTCGGGGGGCCCTCCTACGAGCAGTACTTC. The full variable domain, completed using reference TRBV18 and TRBJ2-7, is NAGVMQNPRHLVRRRGQEARLRCSPMKGHSHVYWYRQLPEEGLKFMVYLQKENIIDESGMPKERFSAEFPKEGPSILRIQQVVRGDSAAYFCASSPFVGGPSYEQYFGPGTRLTVT.